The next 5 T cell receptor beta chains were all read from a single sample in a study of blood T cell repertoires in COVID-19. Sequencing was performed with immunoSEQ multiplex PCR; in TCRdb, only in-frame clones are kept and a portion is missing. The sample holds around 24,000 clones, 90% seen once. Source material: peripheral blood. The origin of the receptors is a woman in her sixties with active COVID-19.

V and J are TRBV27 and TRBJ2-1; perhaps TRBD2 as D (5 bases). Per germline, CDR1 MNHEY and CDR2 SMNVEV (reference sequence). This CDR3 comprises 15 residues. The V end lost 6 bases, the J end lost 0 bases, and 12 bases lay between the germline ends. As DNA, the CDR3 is TGTGCCAGCAGCCTCGGGGTGGGCTCCTACAATGAGCAGTTCTTC. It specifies CASSLGVGSYNEQFF.

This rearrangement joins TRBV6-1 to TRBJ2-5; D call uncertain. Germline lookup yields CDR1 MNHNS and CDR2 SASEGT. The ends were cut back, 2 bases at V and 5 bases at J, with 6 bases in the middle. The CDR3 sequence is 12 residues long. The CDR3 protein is CASSELRETQYF. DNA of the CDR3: TGTGCCAGCAGTGAATTGAGGGAGACCCAGTACTTC.

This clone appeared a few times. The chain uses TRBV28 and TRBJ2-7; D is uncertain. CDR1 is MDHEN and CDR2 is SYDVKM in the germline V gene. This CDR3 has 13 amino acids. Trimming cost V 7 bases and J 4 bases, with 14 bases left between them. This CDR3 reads CASTRVLLYEQYF. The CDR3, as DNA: TGTGCCAGCACCCGGGTCCTCCTGTACGAGCAGTACTTC.

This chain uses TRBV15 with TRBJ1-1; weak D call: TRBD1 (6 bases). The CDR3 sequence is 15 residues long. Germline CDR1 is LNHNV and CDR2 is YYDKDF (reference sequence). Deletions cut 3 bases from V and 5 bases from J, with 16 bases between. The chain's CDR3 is CATSRPQGVSTEAFF. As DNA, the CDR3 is TGTGCCACCAGCAGGCCACAGGGAGTAAGTACTGAAGCTTTCTTT.

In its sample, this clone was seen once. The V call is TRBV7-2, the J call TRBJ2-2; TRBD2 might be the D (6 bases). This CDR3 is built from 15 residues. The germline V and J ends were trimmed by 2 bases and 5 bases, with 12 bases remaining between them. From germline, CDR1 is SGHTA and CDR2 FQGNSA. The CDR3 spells CASSLSGSRTGELFF. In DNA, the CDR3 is TGTGCCAGCAGCTTAAGCGGGTCGAGGACCGGGGAGCTGTTTTTT. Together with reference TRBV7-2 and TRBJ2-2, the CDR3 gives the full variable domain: GAGVSQSPSNKVTEKGKDVELRCDPISGHTALYWYRQSLGQGLEFLIYFQGNSAPDKSGLPSDRFSAERTGGSVSTLTIQRTQQEDSAVYLCASSLSGSRTGELFFGEGSRLTVL.